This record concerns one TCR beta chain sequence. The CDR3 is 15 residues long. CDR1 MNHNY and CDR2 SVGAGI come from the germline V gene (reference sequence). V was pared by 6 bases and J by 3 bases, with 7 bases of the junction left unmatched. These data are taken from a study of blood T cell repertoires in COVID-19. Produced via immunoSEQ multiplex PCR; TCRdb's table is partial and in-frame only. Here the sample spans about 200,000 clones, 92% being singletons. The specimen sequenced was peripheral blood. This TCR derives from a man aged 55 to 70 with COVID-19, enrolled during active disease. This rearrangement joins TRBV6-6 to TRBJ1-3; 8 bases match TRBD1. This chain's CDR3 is CASRGAGGIGNTIYF. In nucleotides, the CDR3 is TGTGCCAGCAGAGGAGCAGGGGGCATTGGAAACACCATATATTTT.